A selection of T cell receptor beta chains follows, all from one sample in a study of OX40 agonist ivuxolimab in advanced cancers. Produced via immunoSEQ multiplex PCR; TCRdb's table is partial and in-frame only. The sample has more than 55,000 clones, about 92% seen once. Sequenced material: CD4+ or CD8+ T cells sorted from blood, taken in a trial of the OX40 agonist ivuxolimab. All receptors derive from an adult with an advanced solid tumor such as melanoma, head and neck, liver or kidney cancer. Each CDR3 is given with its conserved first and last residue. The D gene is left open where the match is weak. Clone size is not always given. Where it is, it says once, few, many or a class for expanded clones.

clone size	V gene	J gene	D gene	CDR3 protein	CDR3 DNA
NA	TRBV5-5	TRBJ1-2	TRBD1	CASKWTGGHGYTF	TGTGCCAGCAAGTGGACAGGGGGCCATGGCTACACCTTC
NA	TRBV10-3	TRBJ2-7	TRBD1	CAISGDRVSYEQYF	TGTGCCATCAGTGGGGACAGAGTCTCCTACGAGCAGTACTTC
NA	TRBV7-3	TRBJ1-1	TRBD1	CASSRQGGTEAFF	TGTGCCAGCAGCAGACAGGGGGGCACTGAAGCTTTCTTT
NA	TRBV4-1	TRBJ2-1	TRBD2	CASSLSGTSGSYSYNEQFF	TGCGCCAGCAGCCTGTCCGGGACTAGCGGCAGCTATTCCTACAATGAGCAGTTCTTC
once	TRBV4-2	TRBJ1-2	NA	CASSLRRRRAYGYTF	TGTGCCAGCAGCCTTCGACGGCGAAGGGCCTATGGCTACACCTTC
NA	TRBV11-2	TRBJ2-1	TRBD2	CASSLEGSLAGAYNEQFF	TGTGCCAGCAGCTTAGAGGGATCCCTAGCGGGAGCTTACAATGAGCAGTTCTTC
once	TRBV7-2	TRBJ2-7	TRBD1	CASNPGQTYEQYF	TGTGCCAGCAATCCGGGACAGACCTACGAGCAGTACTTC
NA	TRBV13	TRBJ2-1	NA	CASSRGRAGEQFF	TGTGCCAGCAGCCGGGGGCGAGCGGGAGAGCAGTTCTTC
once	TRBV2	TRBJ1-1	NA	CASSAGGRLNTEAFF	TGTGCCAGCAGTGCTGGGGGACGCTTGAACACTGAAGCTTTCTTT
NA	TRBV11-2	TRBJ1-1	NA	CASSLWQGTEAFF	TGTGCCAGCAGCTTATGGCAGGGCACTGAAGCTTTCTTT
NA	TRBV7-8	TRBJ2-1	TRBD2	CASSLGLAERLSYNEQFF	TGTGCCAGCAGCTTAGGGCTAGCGGAGCGCCTTTCCTACAATGAGCAGTTCTTC
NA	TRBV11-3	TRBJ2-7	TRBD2	CASGLAISHF	TGTGCCAGCGGACTAGCTATAAGCCACTTC
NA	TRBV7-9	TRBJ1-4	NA	CASSLPNEKLFF	TGTGCCAGCAGCCTTCCTAATGAAAAACTGTTTTTT
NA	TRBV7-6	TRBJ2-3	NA	CASSLVGQGGAKDTQYF	TGTGCCAGCAGCTTAGTGGGGCAGGGGGGGGCCAAAGATACGCAGTATTTT
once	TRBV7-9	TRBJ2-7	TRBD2	CASSLTSGEYEQYF	TGTGCCAGCAGCTTGACTAGCGGGGAGTACGAGCAGTACTTC
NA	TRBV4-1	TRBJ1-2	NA	CASSQDHVNGYTF	TGCGCCAGCAGCCAAGACCACGTAAATGGCTACACCTTC
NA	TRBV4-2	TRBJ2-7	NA	CASSPSGTTYEQYF	TGTGCCAGCAGCCCTTCAGGGACCACCTACGAGCAGTACTTC
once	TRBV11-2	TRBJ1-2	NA	CASSLGFDTYGYTF	TGTGCCAGCAGCTTAGGTTTCGATACCTATGGCTACACCTTC
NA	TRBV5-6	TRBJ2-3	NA	CASSPGTDTQYF	TGTGCCAGCAGCCCTGGGACAGATACGCAGTATTTT
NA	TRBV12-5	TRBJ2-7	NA	CASGFQGIHEQYF	TGTGCTAGTGGTTTCCAGGGGATCCACGAGCAGTACTTC
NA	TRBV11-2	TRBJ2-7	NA	CASSPRDVYEQYF	TGTGCCAGCAGCCCGCGGGACGTCTACGAGCAGTACTTC
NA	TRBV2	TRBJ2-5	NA	CASSENLSAQETQYF	TGTGCCAGCAGTGAAAATTTAAGTGCGCAAGAGACCCAGTACTTC
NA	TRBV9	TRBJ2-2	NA	CASSVPYGQPNTGELFF	TGTGCCAGCAGCGTACCATACGGACAGCCGAACACCGGGGAGCTGTTTTTT
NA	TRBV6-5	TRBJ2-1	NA	CASSYSDGSLNEQFF	TGTGCCAGCAGTTACTCCGACGGGAGTTTGAATGAGCAGTTCTTC
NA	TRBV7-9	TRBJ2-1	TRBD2	CASSLRTSGPSSYNEQFF	TGTGCCAGCAGCTTACGGACTAGCGGGCCGAGCTCCTACAATGAGCAGTTCTTC
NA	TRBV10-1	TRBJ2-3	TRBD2	CASSELATFTDTQYF	TGCGCCAGCAGTGAACTAGCGACCTTCACAGATACGCAGTATTTT
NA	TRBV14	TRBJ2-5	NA	CASSPTGRETQYF	TGTGCCAGCAGCCCTACGGGAAGAGAGACCCAGTACTTC
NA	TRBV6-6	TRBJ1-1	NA	CASRWGRGNTEAFF	TGTGCCAGCAGATGGGGACGGGGGAACACTGAAGCTTTCTTT
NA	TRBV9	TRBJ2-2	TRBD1	CASSAPGQGAYGELFF	TGTGCCAGCAGCGCGCCGGGACAGGGGGCTTACGGGGAGCTGTTTTTT
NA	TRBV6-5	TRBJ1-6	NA	CASTFDSLNSPLHF	TGTGCCAGCACCTTCGACAGTCTCAATTCACCCCTCCACTTT
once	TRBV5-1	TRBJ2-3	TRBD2	CASSLSSSGSGTDTQYF	TGCGCCAGCAGCTTGAGTTCTAGCGGGAGCGGTACAGATACGCAGTATTTT
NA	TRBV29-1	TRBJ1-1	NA	CSVVNPNTEAFF	TGCAGCGTTGTTAACCCGAACACTGAAGCTTTCTTT
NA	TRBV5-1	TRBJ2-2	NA	CASSQANTGELFF	TGCGCCAGCAGCCAGGCGAACACCGGGGAGCTGTTTTTT
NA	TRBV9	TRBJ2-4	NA	CASSGSGLAKNIQYF	TGTGCCAGCAGCGGGTCAGGCCTAGCCAAAAACATTCAGTACTTC
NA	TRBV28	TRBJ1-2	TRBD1	CASSWTGGAGYGYTF	TGTGCCAGCAGTTGGACAGGGGGCGCGGGCTATGGCTACACCTTC